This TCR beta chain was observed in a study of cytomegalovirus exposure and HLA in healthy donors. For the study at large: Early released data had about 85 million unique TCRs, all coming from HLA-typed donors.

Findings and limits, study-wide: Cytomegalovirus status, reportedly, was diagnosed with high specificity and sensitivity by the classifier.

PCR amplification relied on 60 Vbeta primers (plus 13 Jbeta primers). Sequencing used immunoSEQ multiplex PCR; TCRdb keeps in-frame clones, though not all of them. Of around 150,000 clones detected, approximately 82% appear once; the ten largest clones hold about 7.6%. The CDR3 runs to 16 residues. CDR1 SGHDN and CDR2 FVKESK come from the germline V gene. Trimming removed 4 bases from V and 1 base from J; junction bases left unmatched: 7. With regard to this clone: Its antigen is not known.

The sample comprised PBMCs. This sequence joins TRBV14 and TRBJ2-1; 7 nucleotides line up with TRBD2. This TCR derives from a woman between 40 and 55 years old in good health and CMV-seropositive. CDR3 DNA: TGTGCCAGCAGCCTGAGGGGAGGGATATCCTACAATGAGCAGTTCTTC. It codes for CASSLRGGISYNEQFF.